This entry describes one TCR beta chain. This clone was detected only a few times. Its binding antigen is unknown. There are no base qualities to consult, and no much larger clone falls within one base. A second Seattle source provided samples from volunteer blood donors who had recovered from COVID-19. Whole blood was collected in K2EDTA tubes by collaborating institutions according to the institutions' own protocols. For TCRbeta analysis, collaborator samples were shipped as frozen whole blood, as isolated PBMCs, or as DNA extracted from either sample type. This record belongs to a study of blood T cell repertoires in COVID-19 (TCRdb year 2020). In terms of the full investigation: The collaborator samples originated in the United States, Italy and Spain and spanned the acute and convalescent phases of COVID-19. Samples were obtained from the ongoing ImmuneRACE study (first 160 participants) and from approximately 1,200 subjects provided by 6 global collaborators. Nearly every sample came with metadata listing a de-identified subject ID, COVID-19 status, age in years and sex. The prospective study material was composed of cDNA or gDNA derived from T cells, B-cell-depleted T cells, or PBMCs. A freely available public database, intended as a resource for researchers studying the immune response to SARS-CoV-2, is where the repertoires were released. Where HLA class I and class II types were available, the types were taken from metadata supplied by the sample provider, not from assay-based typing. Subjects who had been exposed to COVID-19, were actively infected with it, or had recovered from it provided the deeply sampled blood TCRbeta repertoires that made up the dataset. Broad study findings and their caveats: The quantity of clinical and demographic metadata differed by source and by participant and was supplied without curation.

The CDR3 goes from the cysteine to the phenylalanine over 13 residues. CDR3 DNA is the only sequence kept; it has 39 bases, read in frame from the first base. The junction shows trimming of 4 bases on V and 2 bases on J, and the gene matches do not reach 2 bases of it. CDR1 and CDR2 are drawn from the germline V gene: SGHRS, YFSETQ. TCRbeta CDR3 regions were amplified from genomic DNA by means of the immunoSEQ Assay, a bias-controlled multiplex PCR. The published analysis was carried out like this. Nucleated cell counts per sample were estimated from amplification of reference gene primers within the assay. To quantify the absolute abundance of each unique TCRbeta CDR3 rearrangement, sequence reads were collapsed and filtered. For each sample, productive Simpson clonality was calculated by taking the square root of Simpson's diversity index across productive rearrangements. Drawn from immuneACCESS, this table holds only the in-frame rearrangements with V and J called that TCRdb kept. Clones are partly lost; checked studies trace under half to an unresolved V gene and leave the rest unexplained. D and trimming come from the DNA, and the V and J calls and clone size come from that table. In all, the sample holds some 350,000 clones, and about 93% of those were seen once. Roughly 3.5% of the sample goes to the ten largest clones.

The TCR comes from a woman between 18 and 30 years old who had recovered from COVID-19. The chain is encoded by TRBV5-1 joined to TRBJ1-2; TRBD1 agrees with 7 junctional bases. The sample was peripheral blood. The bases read TGCGCCAGCAGCAGCAGGGGGAACTATGGCTACACCTTC. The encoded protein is CASSSRGNYGYTF.